Listed here are 32 T cell receptor beta chains from one sample, sequenced in a study of identical twins. Each CDR3 protein is one row after TCRdb ran MiXCR on the 5' RACE reads. The table has hundreds of thousands of distinct CDR3 sequences, about 12% seen once; the top ten hold around 1.5%. These data also formed part of another study, on yellow fever vaccine responses in identical twins.

Sequenced sample: PBMCs. These receptors originate from a woman between 18 and 30 years old in good health.

A few counts support this clonotype. The chain couples TRBV29-1 to TRBJ1-1, with D maybe TRBD1 (5 bases). The CDR3 contains 13 residues. Germline loops: CDR1 SQVTM, CDR2 ANQGSEA. With 3 bases removed from V and 0 bases from J, the gap between germline ends came to 8 bases. The CDR3 DNA follows: TGCAGCGTTGAGAACAGGATGAACACTGAAGCTTTCTTT. Translating gives CSVENRMNTEAFF. The variable domain in full, with the rest retrieved from reference TRBV29-1 and TRBJ1-1, is SAVISQKPSRDICQRGTSLTIQCQVDSQVTMMFWYRQQPGQSLTLIATANQGSEATYESGFVIDKFPISRPNLTFSTLTVSNMSPEDSSIYLCSVENRMNTEAFFGQGTRLTVV.

This clonotype has at least ten counts. The chain has TRBV25-1 and TRBJ2-2; D call uncertain. CDR3 length: 15 amino acids. Germline-derived CDR1 and CDR2 are MGHDK and SYGVNS. V lost 3 bases and J 0 bases, leaving 8 bases between the germline ends. The CDR3 DNA sequence: TGTGCCAGCAGTGATCGATCGTCGAACACCGGGGAGCTGTTTTTT. Translated: CASSDRSSNTGELFF.

This chain connects TRBV5-1 to TRBJ2-1; D is undetermined. The germline gives CDR1 SGHRS, CDR2 YFSETQ. The CDR3 consists of 13 residues. The V end lost 1 base, the J end lost 9 bases, and 11 bases lay between the germline ends. The CDR3 DNA reads as TGCGCCAGCAGCTTGCCCTCAGTCGGTGAGCAGTTCTTC. This sequence encodes CASSLPSVGEQFF.

This clonotype was recorded a few times. The chain recombines TRBV12-3 or TRBV12-4 with TRBJ1-3; maybe TRBD1 (5 bases). V lost 10 bases, J lost 9 bases, and 13 bases lay in between. This CDR3 is 11 amino acids long. In DNA, the CDR3 is TGTGCCACACGCAGGGTGGGCACCATATATTTT. Translating it yields CATRRVGTIYF.

The sample holds many counts of this clonotype. The chain has TRBV15 and TRBJ2-2, with 9 bases aligning to TRBD2. The CDR3 is 14 amino acids. The germline V gene encodes CDR1 LNHNV and CDR2 YYDKDF (reference sequence). The V and J ends lost 5 bases and 7 bases, in that order; junction bases with no gene match: 5. The CDR3 nucleotides read TGTGCCACCAGCGTTAGCGGGAGCGGCGGGGAGCTGTTTTTT. It is translated as CATSVSGSGGELFF.

The gene calls are TRBV10-3 and TRBJ2-1; 11 bases line up with TRBD1. V gave up 2 bases and J gave up 4 bases; unmatched junction bases: 7. Germline CDR1 is ENHRY and CDR2 is SYGVKD. The CDR3 totals 17 residues. This CDR3 reads CAISEGDGQGAYNEQFF. As DNA, the CDR3 is TGTGCCATCAGTGAGGGGGATGGACAGGGGGCATACAATGAGCAGTTCTTC.

The chain uses TRBV7-6 and TRBJ2-1; the match to TRBD2 covers 7 bases. CDR3 length: 16 residues. CDR1 SGHVS and CDR2 FNYEAQ come from the germline V gene. Germline trimming cut 5 bases from V and 3 bases from J; bases unmatched to any gene: 10. This CDR3 is CASSQYGAGVYNEQFF. CDR3 nucleotides: TGTGCCAGCAGCCAGTACGGCGCGGGAGTCTACAATGAGCAGTTCTTC. The full variable domain, its missing parts supplied by reference TRBV7-6 and TRBJ2-1, is GAGVSQSPRYKVTKRGQDVALRCDPISGHVSLYWYRQALGQGPEFLTYFNYEAQQDKSGLPNDRFSAERPEGSISTLTIQRTEQRDSAMYRCASSQYGAGVYNEQFFGPGTRLTVL.

This chain joins TRBV29-1 and TRBJ1-4, with TRBD1 matching over 7 bases. The CDR3 covers 13 residues. The ends lost 6 bases at V and 6 bases at J; junction bases unmatched: 7. The germline V gene has CDR1 SQVTM and CDR2 ANQGSEA. CDR3 sequence reads: CSVDEGTDEKLFF. CDR3 sequence (DNA): TGCAGCGTCGACGAAGGGACAGATGAAAAACTGTTTTTT.

This clonotype was picked up a small number of times. The CDR3 here is CSARKAGQLNEQFF. Written as DNA, the CDR3 is TGCAGTGCTAGAAAAGCGGGACAACTCAATGAGCAGTTCTTC. This sequence joins TRBV20-1 and TRBJ2-1, with D possibly matching TRBD2 (7 bases). This CDR3 is 14 amino acids long. V gave up 2 bases and J gave up 6 bases, with 14 bases separating them. Germline CDR1 reads DFQATT; CDR2 reads SNEGSKA (reference sequence).

The CDR3 reads CSATPGQIYEQYF. CDR3 in DNA: TGCAGTGCTACGCCGGGACAGATCTACGAGCAGTACTTC. The V and J genes are TRBV20-1 and TRBJ2-7, with 7 bases aligning to TRBD1. Germline loops: CDR1 DFQATT, CDR2 SNEGSKA (reference sequence). V lost 4 bases and J lost 3; bases outside the gene matches: 6. The CDR3 is made up of 13 amino acids.

This clonotype came up a few times. The rearrangement links TRBV27 to TRBJ1-5; 7 nucleotides agree with TRBD1. Germline CDR1 reads MNHEY; CDR2 reads SMNVEV (reference sequence). J gave up 0 bases and V 5 bases, and 16 bases lay outside the gene matches. The CDR3 covers 19 residues. In nucleotides, the CDR3 is TGTGCCAGCAGTCCGTACAACTTACAGGGGTGGGATAGCAATCAGCCCCAGCATTTT. The encoded protein is CASSPYNLQGWDSNQPQHF.

This clonotype has just a few counts. The V and J genes are TRBV20-1 and TRBJ1-1; D perhaps matches TRBD1 (5 bases). The CDR3 totals 11 residues. Between the trimmed V and J ends, which lost 5 bases and 11 bases, there was a span of 15 bases. The germline V gene encodes CDR1 DFQATT and CDR2 SNEGSKA (reference sequence). In DNA, the CDR3 is TGCAGTGCTCCAGCTGGGGGGTACGCTTTCTTT. It encodes CSAPAGGYAFF.

The V and J genes are TRBV6-4 and TRBJ2-2; 12 bases agree with TRBD2. With 6 bases clipped from V and 6 bases from J, the junction kept 5 bases outside the gene matches. CDR1 is MRHNA, CDR2 SNTAGT, per germline. This CDR3 region has 15 residues. CDR3 residues: CASRRLAGDPGELFF. In DNA, the CDR3 is TGTGCCAGCAGACGACTAGCGGGAGATCCCGGGGAGCTGTTTTTT.

At least ten counts were recorded for this clonotype. The genes are TRBV12-3 or TRBV12-4 and TRBJ2-7, with 7 bases aligning to TRBD2. J gave up 6 bases and V 2 bases, and 10 bases lay outside the gene matches. This CDR3 is 15 amino acids long. This chain's CDR3 is CASSLQAGTKGEQYF. The CDR3 DNA sequence: TGTGCCAGCAGTTTACAGGCCGGGACTAAGGGCGAGCAGTACTTC.

This clonotype was counted only a few times. J is TRBJ2-6 and V is TRBV10-3; D is undetermined. The germline V and J ends were trimmed by 2 bases and 2 bases, with 4 bases remaining between them. CDR1 and CDR2 (germline): ENHRY, SYGVKD. The CDR3 sequence is 14 residues long. The DNA for the CDR3 is TGTGCCATCAGTGAGGGTACTGGGGCCAACGTCCTGACTTTC. Translation: CAISEGTGANVLTF.

This clonotype has a handful of counts. The chain employs TRBV7-7 and TRBJ2-3; 7 positions agree with TRBD1. The CDR3 has 15 residues. With V trimmed by 4 bases and J by 2 bases, 6 bases remained unmatched. The V gene's germline CDR1 is SSHAT and CDR2 FNYEAQ (reference sequence). In nucleotides, the CDR3 is TGTGCCAGCAGCTCCCGGGACAGTCCCACAGATACGCAGTATTTT. This gives the protein CASSSRDSPTDTQYF. The variable domain in full, with the rest retrieved from reference TRBV7-7 and TRBJ2-3, is GAGVSQSPRYKVTKRGQDVTLRCDPISSHATLYWYQQALGQGPEFLTYFNYEAQPDKSGLPSDRFSAERPEGSISTLTIQRTEQRDSAMYRCASSSRDSPTDTQYFGPGTRLTVL.

This clonotype appeared a few times. The rearrangement joins TRBV25-1 to TRBJ1-6; D gene unclear. Germline values: CDR1 MGHDK, CDR2 SYGVNS. CDR3 size: 15 residues. The germline V and J ends were trimmed by 1 base and 6 bases, with 10 bases remaining between them. Written as DNA, the CDR3 is TGTGCCAGCAGTGAATTGGGCGGAATTAATTCACCCCTCCACTTT. This codes for CASSELGGINSPLHF.

This clonotype was counted a few times. The chain employs TRBV9 and TRBJ2-7; the D gene is possibly TRBD1 (6 bases). Germline V gene lookup returns CDR1 SGDLS and CDR2 YYNGEE. The V and J ends lost 0 bases and 3 bases respectively, with 13 bases between them. The CDR3 is 15 amino acids. The CDR3 sequence: CASSVVGALFYEQYF. CDR3 sequence (DNA): TGTGCCAGCAGCGTAGTGGGGGCCTTATTCTACGAGCAGTACTTC.

The gene calls are TRBV10-3 and TRBJ2-5; D is unresolved. The CDR3 has 13 residues. Germline V CDR1 and CDR2: ENHRY, SYGVKD. Trimming shortened V by 6 bases and J by 2 bases, and 10 bases separated the two germline ends. CDR3 residues: CAIRSGQQETQYF. The CDR3 coding sequence is TGTGCCATCAGATCGGGCCAACAAGAGACCCAGTACTTC.

CDR3 DNA sequence: TGTGCCAGCACCAAGGACAGGGCTACCGGGGAGCTGTTTTTT. Translation: CASTKDRATGELFF. V usage is TRBV28 and J usage is TRBJ2-2, with TRBD1 matching 8 bases. V was clipped by 7 bases and J by 5 bases; unmatched bases: 6. Per germline, CDR1 MDHEN and CDR2 SYDVKM. The length of the CDR3 is 14 residues.

At least ten counts were recorded for this clonotype. The V call is TRBV12-3 or TRBV12-4, the J call TRBJ2-5; 8 nucleotides align to TRBD1. Germline trimming cut 3 bases from V and 7 bases from J; bases unmatched to any gene: 7. The CDR3 loop spans 14 amino acids. The CDR3 DNA sequence: TGTGCCAGCAGTTTGGGGACAGGCCCATGGACCCAGTACTTC. As protein: CASSLGTGPWTQYF.

In this sample, this clonotype turned up a few times. The rearrangement uses TRBV11-1 and TRBJ2-1; either TRBD1 or TRBD2 may supply D (6 bases each). The length of the CDR3 is 18 residues. The germline CDR1 and CDR2 sequences are SGHAT and FQDESV (reference sequence). The germline V and J ends were trimmed by 0 bases and 2 bases, with 17 bases remaining between them. The CDR3 DNA reads as TGTGCCAGCAGCTTAGCCCTTGGGGGGCCGGAGCCCTACAATGAGCAGTTCTTC. Its translation: CASSLALGGPEPYNEQFF.

The genes are TRBV5-4 and TRBJ1-6; 8 bases align to TRBD1. Losses at the gene ends were 2 bases for V and 3 bases for J; bases not matched to a gene: 13. Germline values: CDR1 SGHNT, CDR2 YYREEE (reference sequence). CDR3 length: 19 residues. CDR3 coding DNA: TGTGCCAGCAGCTTATTGGCGGGACAGGATTTCAACTATAATTCACCCCTCCACTTT. Translating gives CASSLLAGQDFNYNSPLHF.

This clonotype was seen only a few times. The V and J genes are TRBV11-1 and TRBJ2-2, with TRBD2 matching over 11 bases. CDR3 length equals 18 residues. Trimming took 5 bases from V and 1 from J; bases not matched to a gene: 9. CDR1 SGHAT and CDR2 FQDESV come from the germline V gene (reference sequence). In DNA form, the CDR3 reads TGTGCCAGCAGCCCGAGGACTAGCGGGCATTTGAACACCGGGGAGCTGTTTTTT. It translates to CASSPRTSGHLNTGELFF.

This clonotype was detected only a few times. The chain recombines TRBV6-1 with TRBJ2-3, with D tentatively TRBD2 (6 bases). Germline V gene data show CDR1 as MNHNS and CDR2 as SASEGT. V dropped 7 bases and J dropped 2 bases, with 16 bases sitting between them. CDR3 length: 15 amino acids. The CDR3 bases are TGTGCCAGCACCCTGACTAGGGCAGTCACAGATACGCAGTATTTT. Translating it yields CASTLTRAVTDTQYF.

The genes are TRBV12-3 or TRBV12-4 and TRBJ1-1; a possible D gene is TRBD1 (6 bases). V lost 10 bases, J lost 4 bases, and 10 bases lay in between. CDR3 size: 11 residues. CDR3 residues: CAITGFTEAFF. Here the CDR3 DNA reads TGTGCCATCACAGGGTTCACTGAAGCTTTCTTT.

This rearrangement joins TRBV12-3 or TRBV12-4 to TRBJ2-4; TRBD2 agrees at 7 bases. V was pared by 5 bases and J by 10 bases, with 14 bases of the junction left unmatched. The CDR3 length is 15 residues. The CDR3 region is CASSTHWGGGNIQYF. The DNA for the CDR3 is TGTGCCAGCAGTACCCACTGGGGGGGAGGAAATATTCAGTACTTC.

This clonotype has at least ten counts. The chain combines TRBV9 with TRBJ2-1, with 8 bases that match TRBD2. The CDR3 length is 15 residues. CDR1 is SGDLS and CDR2 is YYNGEE in the germline V gene. The ends lost 5 bases at V and 8 bases at J; junction bases unmatched: 12. CDR3 amino acids: CASSLSGTKRDEQFF. CDR3 bases: TGTGCCAGCAGTCTTAGCGGGACAAAGAGAGATGAGCAGTTCTTC.

This clonotype was counted a few times. The J gene is TRBJ2-4, the V gene TRBV2, with D perhaps given as TRBD1 or TRBD2 (5 bases each). This CDR3 region has 16 residues. V lost 8 bases and J 6 bases, leaving 23 bases between the germline ends. Germline CDR1 reads SNHLY; CDR2 reads FYNNEI. The CDR3 loop is CASAQLGEAELNIQYF. CDR3 bases: TGTGCCAGCGCGCAGCTGGGGGAAGCAGAATTAAACATTCAGTACTTC.

In this sample, this clonotype turned up a few times. The J gene is TRBJ2-3, the V gene TRBV14; 9 nucleotides line up with TRBD2. CDR3 length: 16 residues. The junction had 2 bases not matched to a gene; V was cut back by 1 base and J by 0 bases. The germline V gene has CDR1 SGHDN and CDR2 FVKESK. CDR3 bases: TGTGCCAGCAGCCAAGCTAGCGGGATTAGCACAGATACGCAGTATTTT. Its protein is CASSQASGISTDTQYF.

This clonotype was detected only a few times. This chain connects TRBV9 to TRBJ2-7; D ambiguous. The CDR3 spans 12 residues. V lost 2 bases and J 3 bases, leaving 6 bases between the germline ends. Germline V gene sequence: CDR1 SGDLS, CDR2 YYNGEE. The CDR3 loop reads CASSVPIYEQYF. The CDR3 nucleotides read TGTGCCAGCAGCGTCCCCATCTACGAGCAGTACTTC.

The chain combines TRBV12-3 or TRBV12-4 with TRBJ2-5; D is unclear. With 6 bases removed from V and 4 bases from J, the gap between germline ends came to 9 bases. The CDR3 is 12 residues long. This chain's CDR3 is CASRLGLETQYF. CDR3 nucleotide sequence: TGTGCCAGCAGACTCGGGCTAGAGACCCAGTACTTC.